The next 32 T cell receptor beta chains were all read from a single sample in a study of PD-1 blockade in classical Hodgkin lymphoma. As to time point: cycle 4 day 1 (C4D1), after less than 7 weeks of nivolumab. No patient escaped relapse after autologous stem cell transplantation, and brentuximab vedotin exposure varied. Isolated CD8+ T cells were derived from thawed PBMCs through magnetic negative selection. The method was immunoSEQ multiplex PCR; TCRdb's version includes in-frame clones alone and lacks a portion of them. The data show about 20,000 clones, roughly 84% seen once. This specimen consisted of CD8+ T cells from blood, obtained before the fourth cycle of nivolumab. Receptor source: a human donor with classical Hodgkin lymphoma.

The CDR3, as DNA: TGTGCCAGCAGCTTAATAGGAGGCGAGCAGTACTTC. It encodes CASSLIGGEQYF. The chain couples TRBV7-9 to TRBJ2-7; D perhaps matches TRBD2 (5 bases). In germline, CDR1 is SEHNR, CDR2 FQNEAQ (reference sequence). The CDR3 spans 12 residues. Trimming took 2 bases from V and 6 from J, leaving 8 bases between them.

CDR3 region: CASSLGSGQETQYF. The CDR3 nucleotides are TGTGCCAGCAGCTTAGGTTCGGGGCAAGAGACCCAGTACTTC. This rearrangement joins TRBV11-2 to TRBJ2-5, with a tentative D call TRBD2 (5 bases). The CDR3 contains 14 residues. Germline V gene lookup returns CDR1 SGHAT and CDR2 FQNNGV. Trimming took off 1 base at V and 2 bases at J, with 8 bases between the two ends.

The CDR3, as DNA: TGTGCCAGTAGTTGGTTACCGGGACAGAACTATGGCTACACCTTC. Translating gives CASSWLPGQNYGYTF. The chain uses TRBV19 and TRBJ1-2, with 7 bases that match TRBD1. Germline trimming cut 5 bases from V and 2 bases from J; bases unmatched to any gene: 8. Per germline, CDR1 LNHDA and CDR2 SQIVND (reference sequence). This CDR3 region has 15 residues.

The J gene is TRBJ2-7, the V gene TRBV2, with 8 positions matching TRBD2. The CDR3 covers 14 residues. Germline CDR1 is SNHLY and CDR2 is FYNNEI. Unmatched junction bases numbered 7, after V lost 9 bases and J lost 0 bases. The CDR3 sequence: CARQTSEVSYEQYF. The CDR3 coding sequence is TGTGCCAGACAGACTAGCGAGGTCTCCTACGAGCAGTACTTC.

The rearrangement uses TRBV19 and TRBJ2-2, with 9 nucleotides matching TRBD1. Per germline, CDR1 LNHDA and CDR2 SQIVND (reference sequence). With 8 bases clipped from V and 7 bases from J, the junction kept 5 bases outside the gene matches. This CDR3 contains 13 residues. The CDR3 spells CASRQGEIGELFF. DNA for the CDR3: TGTGCCAGTCGACAGGGGGAAATCGGGGAGCTGTTTTTT. The whole variable domain, filled in from reference TRBV19 and TRBJ2-2, reads DGGITQSPKYLFRKEGQNVTLSCEQNLNHDAMYWYRQDPGQGLRLIYYSQIVNDFQKGDIAEGYSVSREKKESFPLTVTSAQKNPTAFYLCASRQGEIGELFFGEGSRLTVL.

The chain uses TRBV6-6 and TRBJ2-7, with D unresolved. This CDR3 contains 14 residues. CDR1 is MNHNY and CDR2 is SVGAGI in the germline V gene (reference sequence). Deletions cut 0 bases from V and 3 bases from J, with 9 bases between. CDR3 nucleotides: TGTGCCAGCAGTTACTCGGACGTGGACTACGAGCAGTACTTC. Its translation: CASSYSDVDYEQYF.

The V and J genes are TRBV28 and TRBJ1-4; D gene uncertain. CDR1 and CDR2 from the germline V gene are MDHEN and SYDVKM. Trimming stripped 5 bases from V and 0 bases from J, with 10 bases between. The CDR3 extends over 15 amino acids. DNA for the CDR3: TGTGCCAGCAGTCCATGGACTGCAACTAATGAAAAACTGTTTTTT. This sequence encodes CASSPWTATNEKLFF.

The chain carries TRBV6-1 and TRBJ2-7; 9 bases fit TRBD1. This CDR3 has 19 amino acids. Looked up from germline, CDR1 is MNHNS and CDR2 is SASEGT. J gave up 7 bases and V 0 bases, and 19 bases lay outside the gene matches. This CDR3 reads CASSEALLLGGTGIGEQYF. As DNA, the CDR3 is TGTGCCAGCAGTGAAGCGCTTCTATTAGGCGGGACAGGGATAGGAGAGCAGTACTTC.

In DNA, the CDR3 is TGTGCCAGTACCCCAGCTCCTAGAGTCAGCACAGATACGCAGTATTTT. As protein: CASTPAPRVSTDTQYF. The chain has TRBV19 and TRBJ2-3; D remains unclear. The CDR3 covers 16 residues. From germline, CDR1 is LNHDA and CDR2 SQIVND (reference sequence). The V and J ends lost 7 bases and 0 bases respectively, with 17 bases between them.

This clone has more than one count but fewer than ten. The rearrangement links TRBV4-3 to TRBJ1-1; D ambiguous. Trimming left V 5 bases short and J 5 bases short, with 18 bases between. This CDR3 comprises 15 residues. The germline V gene encodes CDR1 LGHNA and CDR2 YSLEER. This CDR3 is CASSFTARQLTEAFF. The CDR3 nucleotides are TGCGCCAGCAGCTTTACGGCCCGGCAGCTTACTGAAGCTTTCTTT.

This chain joins TRBV19 and TRBJ2-1; 8 bases are shared with TRBD2. Looked up from germline, CDR1 is LNHDA and CDR2 is SQIVND (reference sequence). V trimming: 3 bases; J trimming: 4 bases; junction bases outside the gene matches: 5. This CDR3 comprises 15 residues. The CDR3 nucleotides read TGTGCCAGTAGTATTTCCACTAGCGGATACAATGAGCAGTTCTTC. It is translated as CASSISTSGYNEQFF.

A single count supports this clone. The chain recombines TRBV4-1 with TRBJ2-4; 7 bases match TRBD1. Germline V gene sequence: CDR1 MGHRA, CDR2 YSYEKL. Trimming removed 0 bases from V and 7 bases from J; junction bases left unmatched: 12. This CDR3 region has 17 residues. The CDR3 sequence: CASSQEGGAGGLNIQYF. The CDR3 DNA follows: TGCGCCAGCAGCCAAGAAGGTGGGGCAGGGGGTTTGAACATTCAGTACTTC.

This clone has more than one count but fewer than ten. This chain uses TRBV5-4 with TRBJ2-7; D gene unclear. Germline assignment: CDR1 SGHNT and CDR2 YYREEE (reference sequence). CDR3 length: 13 amino acids. V lost 2 bases and J lost 7, with 13 bases in between. Here the CDR3 reads CASSLAPLEEQYF. In DNA form, the CDR3 reads TGTGCCAGCAGCTTAGCCCCCCTGGAGGAGCAGTACTTC.

The V and J genes are TRBV27 and TRBJ2-7; TRBD1 aligns across 9 bases. This CDR3 has 14 amino acids. With V trimmed by 4 bases and J by 2 bases, 3 bases remained unmatched. Germline V gives CDR1 MNHEY, CDR2 SMNVEV (reference sequence). CDR3 sequence: CASSSGQGTYEQYF. The CDR3 DNA is TGTGCCAGCAGTTCTGGACAGGGGACCTACGAGCAGTACTTC.

V gene TRBV25-1 combines with J gene TRBJ1-5; unclear D gene. Germline V gene lookup returns CDR1 MGHDK and CDR2 SYGVNS. This CDR3 is 15 amino acids long. V dropped 4 bases and J dropped 1 base, with 11 bases sitting between them. The chain's CDR3 is CASSASSRSNQPQHF. In DNA form, the CDR3 reads TGTGCCAGCAGTGCTAGTAGCAGGAGCAATCAGCCCCAGCATTTT.

This chain uses TRBV4-2 with TRBJ1-5; D possibly corresponds to TRBD1 (6 bases). Germline V gene sequence: CDR1 LGHNA, CDR2 YNFKEQ. The V and J ends lost 5 bases and 2 bases respectively, with 16 bases between them. CDR3 size: 16 residues. Here the CDR3 reads CASSSVPRGGNQPQHF. The DNA of the CDR3 is TGTGCCAGCAGCTCGGTGCCCAGGGGTGGCAATCAGCCCCAGCATTTT.

This chain joins TRBV4-1 and TRBJ1-6; TRBD1 aligns across 7 bases. The V gene end was trimmed by 7 bases and the J gene end by 4 bases; junction bases not matched to a gene: 7. Germline V gene lookup returns CDR1 MGHRA and CDR2 YSYEKL. The length of the CDR3 is 15 residues. DNA for the CDR3: TGCGCCAGCAACCTCGACAGGGCATATAATTCACCCCTCCACTTT. Translation: CASNLDRAYNSPLHF.

This chain uses TRBV5-6 with TRBJ2-3; D not certain. V dropped 4 bases and J dropped 3 bases, with 6 bases sitting between them. This CDR3 is built from 12 residues. Germline-derived CDR1 and CDR2 are SGHDT and YYEEEE. CDR3 region: CASSRRTDTQYF. DNA for the CDR3: TGTGCCAGCAGCCGACGGACAGATACGCAGTATTTT.

V usage is TRBV4-1 and J usage is TRBJ2-2, with D perhaps matching TRBD1 or TRBD2 (6 bases each). Germline values: CDR1 MGHRA, CDR2 YSYEKL. Trimming stripped 1 base from V and 4 bases from J, with 13 bases between. This CDR3 spans 16 amino acids. CDR3: CASSQGGGLVTGELFF. The CDR3 DNA follows: TGCGCCAGCAGCCAAGGAGGGGGGTTGGTCACCGGGGAGCTGTTTTTT.

The V and J genes are TRBV9 and TRBJ1-5; possible D gene TRBD1, 5 bases. From germline, CDR1 is SGDLS and CDR2 YYNGEE. CDR3 length equals 15 residues. The V end lost 2 bases, the J end lost 4 bases, and 13 bases lay between the germline ends. The DNA for the CDR3 is TGTGCCAGCAGCGTGGGGGGGGGAGCGAATCAGCCCCAGCATTTT. This codes for CASSVGGGANQPQHF.

V gene TRBV30 combines with J gene TRBJ1-2; 7 bases fit TRBD1. This CDR3 has 13 residues. V lost 2 bases and J lost 3; bases outside the gene matches: 3. CDR1 and CDR2 (germline): GTSNPN, SVGIG (reference sequence). CDR3 region: CAWSKTGYYGYTF. The CDR3, as DNA: TGTGCCTGGAGTAAGACAGGGTACTATGGCTACACCTTC. The entire variable domain, with the rest obtained from reference TRBV30 and TRBJ1-2, is as follows: SQTIHQWPATLVQPVGSPLSLECTVEGTSNPNLYWYRQAAGRGLQLLFYSVGIGQISSEVPQNLSASRPQDRQFILSSKKLLLSDSGFYLCAWSKTGYYGYTFGSGTRLTVV.

The table lists this clone with a few counts. The chain is built from TRBV5-1 and TRBJ1-2; D is uncertain. CDR1 is SGHRS and CDR2 is YFSETQ in the germline V gene. V lost 0 bases and J 4 bases, leaving 4 bases between the germline ends. CDR3 length: 12 amino acids. The CDR3 here is CASSLDSYGYTF. The CDR3 bases are TGCGCCAGCAGCTTGGACAGCTATGGCTACACCTTC.

This clone was picked up a small number of times. The chain joins TRBV4-2 to TRBJ2-7; 11 nucleotides align to TRBD2. Losses at the gene ends were 0 bases for V and 2 bases for J; bases not matched to a gene: 6. The CDR3 totals 17 residues. The germline V gene has CDR1 LGHNA and CDR2 YNFKEQ. The CDR3 DNA reads as TGTGCCAGCAGCCAAGACCCCACTAGCGGGAGAACCTACGAGCAGTACTTC. Its translation is CASSQDPTSGRTYEQYF.

The rearrangement links TRBV30 to TRBJ1-3; no definite D call. V gave up 4 bases and J gave up 0 bases, with 10 bases separating them. The CDR3 spans 14 residues. CDR1 is GTSNPN, CDR2 SVGIG, per germline (reference sequence). The CDR3 loop is CAWITGTSGNTIYF. DNA of the CDR3: TGTGCCTGGATAACGGGAACCTCTGGAAACACCATATATTTT.

J is TRBJ1-1 and V is TRBV7-6; D unresolved. This CDR3 comprises 11 residues. CDR1 and CDR2 from the germline V gene are SGHVS and FNYEAQ. V was pared by 8 bases and J by 0 bases, with 4 bases between. The CDR3 spells CASGMNTEAFF. The CDR3 DNA is TGTGCCAGCGGGATGAACACTGAAGCTTTCTTT.

J is TRBJ2-2 and V is TRBV9, with 10 positions matching TRBD1. This CDR3 has 22 amino acids. The germline gives CDR1 SGDLS, CDR2 YYNGEE. The junction had 23 bases not matched to a gene; V was cut back by 6 bases and J by 0 bases. The CDR3 loop reads CASMGISGTGVKETANTGELFF. In DNA, the CDR3 is TGTGCCAGCATGGGGATATCCGGGACAGGGGTTAAAGAAACTGCGAACACCGGGGAGCTGTTTTTT.

V and J are TRBV6-5 and TRBJ2-7; 10 nucleotides agree with TRBD1. The CDR3 loop spans 14 amino acids. V gave up 2 bases and J gave up 5 bases; unmatched junction bases: 3. The germline gives CDR1 MNHEY, CDR2 SVGAGI. In nucleotides, the CDR3 is TGTGCCAGCAGTTACGTTGGGACAGGGGACGAGCAGTACTTC. Translated, it gives CASSYVGTGDEQYF.

The chain uses TRBV5-4 and TRBJ2-7; D could derive from TRBD1 or TRBD2 (6 bases each). Germline-derived CDR1 and CDR2 are SGHNT and YYREEE (reference sequence). The CDR3 extends over 15 amino acids. Trimming cost V 0 bases and J 4 bases, with 14 bases left between them. CDR3 in amino acids: CASSLGGRTVYEQYF. The CDR3 bases are TGTGCCAGCAGCTTGGGGGGGAGGACAGTGTACGAGCAGTACTTC. Using reference TRBV5-4 and TRBJ2-7 for the parts outside the CDR3, the full variable domain is ETGVTQSPTHLIKTRGQQVTLRCSSQSGHNTVSWYQQALGQGPQFIFQYYREEENGRGNFPPRFSGLQFPNYSSELNVNALELDDSALYLCASSLGGRTVYEQYFGPGTRLTVT.

The chain's CDR3 is CASSLGAGTPYNEQFF. The CDR3, as DNA: TGTGCCAGCAGCTTAGGGGCGGGGACCCCCTACAATGAGCAGTTCTTC. The J gene is TRBJ2-1, the V gene TRBV11-3; D may be TRBD2 (6 bases). Germline loops: CDR1 SGHNT, CDR2 YENEEA. The CDR3 sequence is 16 residues long. With 1 base removed from V and 2 bases from J, the gap between germline ends came to 12 bases.

This clone was detected once. The chain recombines TRBV19 with TRBJ2-1, with 11 bases that match TRBD2. Per germline, CDR1 LNHDA and CDR2 SQIVND (reference sequence). The CDR3 is made up of 14 amino acids. The trim removed 10 bases at V and 4 bases at J, leaving 6 bases unmatched. Here the CDR3 reads CATLPSGGYNEQFF. The CDR3 coding sequence is TGTGCCACCCTTCCTAGCGGGGGGTACAATGAGCAGTTCTTC.

V is TRBV28 and J is TRBJ1-5, with D possibly being TRBD1 (6 bases). Between the trimmed V and J ends, which lost 3 bases and 0 bases, there was a span of 15 bases. There are 17 residues in the CDR3. Germline V CDR1 and CDR2: MDHEN, SYDVKM. This chain's CDR3 is CASSLLTGDYSNQPQHF. For the CDR3, the DNA is TGTGCCAGCAGTTTGTTGACAGGAGACTATAGCAATCAGCCCCAGCATTTT. The variable domain in full, completed from reference TRBV28 and TRBJ1-5, reads DVKVTQSSRYLVKRTGEKVFLECVQDMDHENMFWYRQDPGLGLRLIYFSYDVKMKEKGDIPEGYSVSREKKERFSLILESASTNQTSMYLCASSLLTGDYSNQPQHFGDGTRLSIL.

The genes are TRBV29-1 and TRBJ1-2, with unresolved D. CDR3 length equals 13 residues. CDR1 SQVTM and CDR2 ANQGSEA come from the germline V gene. Trimming removed 5 bases from V and 1 base from J, with 11 bases in between. In nucleotides, the CDR3 is TGCAGCGTTTTTGAGAATCTTAACTATGGCTACACCTTC. Residues: CSVFENLNYGYTF.